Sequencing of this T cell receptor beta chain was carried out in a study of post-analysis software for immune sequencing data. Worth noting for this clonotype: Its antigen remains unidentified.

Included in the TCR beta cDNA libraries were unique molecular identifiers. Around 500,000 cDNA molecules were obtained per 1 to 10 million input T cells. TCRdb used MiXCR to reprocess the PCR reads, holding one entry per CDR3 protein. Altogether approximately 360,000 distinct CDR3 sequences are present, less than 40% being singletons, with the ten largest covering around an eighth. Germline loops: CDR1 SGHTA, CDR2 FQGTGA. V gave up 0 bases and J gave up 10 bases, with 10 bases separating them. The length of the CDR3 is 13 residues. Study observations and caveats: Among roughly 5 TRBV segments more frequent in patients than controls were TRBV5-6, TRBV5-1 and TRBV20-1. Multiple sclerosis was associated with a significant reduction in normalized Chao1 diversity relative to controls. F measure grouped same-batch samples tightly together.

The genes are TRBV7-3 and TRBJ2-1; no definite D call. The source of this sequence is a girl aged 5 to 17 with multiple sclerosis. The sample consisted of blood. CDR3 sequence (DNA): TGTGCCAGCAGCTTAACCGACCTTGGGGAGCAGTTCTTC. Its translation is CASSLTDLGEQFF.